These 6 T cell receptor beta chains share one sample of origin, sequenced in a study of blood T cell repertoires in COVID-19. Clones were sequenced by immunoSEQ multiplex PCR, and TCRdb holds only the in-frame ones, with some missing. The table records roughly 220,000 clones, approximately 85% of them present only once. The source material was peripheral blood. The receptor set was obtained from a woman aged 80 or over with COVID-19, enrolled during active disease.

This clone was recorded once. The V and J genes are TRBV4-1 and TRBJ2-5, with no clear D. The CDR3 contains 16 residues. Germline lookup yields CDR1 MGHRA and CDR2 YSYEKL. Trimming shortened V by 0 bases and J by 5 bases, and 16 bases separated the two germline ends. CDR3 amino acids: CASSQDVLRSRETQYF. The CDR3 DNA is TGCGCCAGCAGCCAAGACGTCCTGCGCTCCCGGGAGACCCAGTACTTC.

The chain links TRBV2 to TRBJ1-1; no clear D. Germline CDR1 reads SNHLY; CDR2 reads FYNNEI. The CDR3 totals 14 residues. Trimming took off 7 bases at V and 0 bases at J, with 12 bases between the two ends. The CDR3 reads CASNPPVMNTEAFF. CDR3 in DNA: TGTGCCAGCAACCCGCCAGTCATGAACACTGAAGCTTTCTTT.

The chain recombines TRBV28 with TRBJ2-7; TRBD2 matches 11 bases. Germline V CDR1 and CDR2: MDHEN, SYDVKM. The trim removed 7 bases at V and 2 bases at J, leaving 7 bases unmatched. The CDR3 has 15 residues. In DNA, the CDR3 is TGTGCCAGCACTCGTAGACTAGCGGGGACCTACGAGCAGTACTTC. Encoded protein: CASTRRLAGTYEQYF.

The chain links TRBV11-2 to TRBJ1-3; D possibly corresponds to TRBD1 (5 bases). Germline loops: CDR1 SGHAT, CDR2 FQNNGV. CDR3 size: 18 residues. With 5 bases removed from V and 2 bases from J, the gap between germline ends came to 22 bases. The CDR3 region is CASSEIRGRGPTGNTIYF. Written as DNA, the CDR3 is TGTGCCAGCAGCGAGATCCGTGGGAGGGGTCCTACTGGAAACACCATATATTTT.

V gene TRBV30 combines with J gene TRBJ2-7, with D uncertain. V was pared by 4 bases and J by 0 bases, with 4 bases between. The CDR3 sequence is 11 residues long. Germline CDR1 GTSNPN, CDR2 SVGIG (reference sequence). The CDR3 is CAWKRSYEQYF. Written as DNA, the CDR3 is TGTGCCTGGAAGCGCTCCTACGAGCAGTACTTC. The full variable domain, with the rest looked up from reference TRBV30 and TRBJ2-7, is SQTIHQWPATLVQPVGSPLSLECTVEGTSNPNLYWYRQAAGRGLQLLFYSVGIGQISSEVPQNLSASRPQDRQFILSSKKLLLSDSGFYLCAWKRSYEQYFGPGTRLTVT.

Of note for this clone: Different DNA sequences within this sample yield the same CDR3. The V gene is TRBV6-2 or TRBV6-3, the J gene TRBJ2-1, with D possibly TRBD1 on 6 matching bases. This CDR3 spans 13 amino acids. Trimming left V 4 bases short and J 4 bases short, with 8 bases between. The germline V gene encodes CDR1 MNHEY and CDR2 SVGEGT. In nucleotides, the CDR3 is TGTGCCAGCAGTTTGGACAGTTACAATGAGCAGTTCTTC. It specifies CASSLDSYNEQFF.